This T cell receptor (beta chain) was sequenced in a study of PD-L1 blockade in urothelial cancer. This clone was found a few times. Its antigen is not identified. The data were produced by immunoSEQ multiplex PCR, yet TCRdb's version contains in-frame clones alone and is incomplete. The sample holds approximately 32,000 clones, roughly 82% seen once. Study-wide points: Those with durable benefit had larger increases in tumor-associated blood clones at 3 weeks.

The time point was: pretreatment peripheral blood. The clonotype originates from a man aged 60 to 69 with urothelial cancer. This specimen consisted of PBMCs, obtained around atezolizumab (anti-PD-L1) treatment.

This CDR3 reads CASRQQGAGNTIYF. The CDR3 DNA sequence: TGTGCCAGCAGGCAACAGGGGGCTGGAAACACCATATATTTT. The V call is TRBV6-1, the J call TRBJ1-3; TRBD1 matches 8 bases. Germline loops: CDR1 MNHNS, CDR2 SASEGT. The V segment lost 6 bases and the J segment 2 bases; nucleotides outside the gene matches: 3. The CDR3 is made up of 14 amino acids.